This is a list of T cell receptor beta chains from one sample in a study of blood T cell repertoires in COVID-19. Here immunoSEQ multiplex PCR was the method, and the copy in TCRdb shows in-frame clones only, minus some. The table shows more than 250,000 clones, with about four fifths occurring only once. The sample taken for sequencing was peripheral blood. The receptors come from a woman in her forties or fifties with acute or convalescent COVID-19. Each CDR3 is given without its conserved first and last residue.

V,J,CDR3
TRBV19,TRBJ2-7,ASKSSGPTGYEQY
TRBV5-1,TRBJ1-2,ASSLSGTGNGYT
TRBV7-9,TRBJ2-3,ANSRDRGTDTQY
TRBV6-1,TRBJ1-1,ASSDRGRNSEAF
TRBV5-8,TRBJ2-7,ASSPPGLYEQY
TRBV2,TRBJ1-4,ASSEANRHEKLF
TRBV4-3,TRBJ2-7,ASSQDVSAGDYEQY
TRBV27,TRBJ1-2,ASSSPSSGSSLSYGYT
TRBV10-3,TRBJ1-5,ARRNSSNQPQH
TRBV5-1,TRBJ1-2,ASSLTGENYGYT
TRBV4-1,TRBJ2-1,ASSLSSGGYNEQF
TRBV5-5,TRBJ1-2,ASSSTPQGAGGYT
TRBV7-2,TRBJ2-3,ASSLGPSGSGTDTQY
TRBV30,TRBJ1-1,AWSPGRTEAF
TRBV11-3,TRBJ2-3,ASSLDRERLDTQY
TRBV27,TRBJ2-3,ASSTTGTALFTSTDTQY
TRBV19,TRBJ1-2,ASRRQGDGYT
TRBV5-4,TRBJ1-2,ASSFLRQEENYGYT
TRBV11-2,TRBJ2-1,ASSSGAPNEQF
TRBV4-1,TRBJ2-6,ASSRILGTALRSGANVLT
TRBV12-5,TRBJ1-1,ASGGTAGDTEAF
TRBV4-2,TRBJ1-1,ASSQHRDTHRGAF
TRBV18,TRBJ1-4,ASSPRRTVEYEKLF
TRBV7-9,TRBJ1-1,ASSLGPGGTEAF
TRBV14,TRBJ2-7,ASSHNTGTSGGKSSYEQY
TRBV18,TRBJ1-1,ASSPVPSTEAF
TRBV20-1,TRBJ2-7,SARVGAAQY
TRBV25-1,TRBJ2-7,ASSESGVLSYEQY
TRBV19,TRBJ1-2,ALRDSNNYGYT
TRBV2,TRBJ1-2,ASVRSGVNGYT
TRBV6-5,TRBJ1-4,ASSLTGINEKLF
TRBV29-1,TRBJ2-5,SVENPGQETQY
TRBV6-4,TRBJ2-6,ASSDLTGGGANVLT
TRBV7-2,TRBJ2-1,ASSLNINEQF
TRBV5-6,TRBJ1-5,ASSIGSRAGYQPQH
TRBV10-3,TRBJ2-3,AISSLTSGGTDTQY
TRBV6-2/TRBV6-3,TRBJ1-2,ASRPTGGFNYGYT
TRBV2,TRBJ1-6,ASSVAENSPLH
TRBV11-2,TRBJ2-7,ASSLGRTRVEYEQY
TRBV7-9,TRBJ2-3,ASSSVLAASTDTQY
TRBV19,TRBJ2-2,ASSGQGGLTGELF
TRBV7-2,TRBJ1-1,ASSLVGQGAPGGEAF
TRBV6-2/TRBV6-3,TRBJ1-2,ASSYSRPGIVYGYT
TRBV5-5,TRBJ2-7,ASSSLAGVRYEQY
TRBV7-6,TRBJ1-3,ASSPAGAGNTIY
TRBV18,TRBJ1-4,ASSPLQTNEKLF
TRBV6-1,TRBJ1-5,ASSEALVAGVGNNQPQH
TRBV7-6,TRBJ2-5,ASSPTEKGTQY
TRBV4-1,TRBJ2-3,ASSQDRPADTQY
TRBV5-1,TRBJ2-3,ASSGAGKMTDTQY
TRBV27,TRBJ1-4,ASTRTGTGEKLF